This T cell receptor (beta chain) was observed in a study of T cell responses to AZD1222 COVID-19 vaccine. CDR1 SGHTA and CDR2 FQGNSA come from the germline V gene. V was trimmed by 5 bases and J by 0 bases, leaving 16 bases between them. This CDR3 region has 16 residues. Whole-study findings and limits: Spike-wide vaccine-associated CD4 TCRs dominated at 160-218 and 743-854. Only after the peak T cell response were repertoires sampled. Just six AZD1222 recipients tested seropositive at baseline.

Assay: immunoSEQ multiplex PCR; the TCRdb copy retains only in-frame clones and omits some. Here the sample spans roughly 4,700 clones, about 88% being singletons. Remarks on this clone: What it binds is not known.

This specimen was peripheral blood, taken 28 days after the second AZD1222 dose. The chain has TRBV7-2 and TRBJ1-1, with D tentatively TRBD1 (6 bases). This receptor was obtained from an adult who received the AZD1222 COVID-19 vaccine. DNA of the CDR3: TGTGCCAGCAGCGCCCTCCGGGGGGGCATGAACACTGAAGCTTTCTTT. Translation: CASSALRGGMNTEAFF.